These T cell receptor beta chains were read from a single sample in a study of blood T cell repertoires in COVID-19. Profiling relied on immunoSEQ multiplex PCR, and the TCRdb table lists in-frame clones only, not all of them. The sample includes 200,000 to 300,000 clones, 70% to 90% of them seen just once. The sequencing sample was made of peripheral blood. These receptors came from a man aged 18-30 years with active or convalescent COVID-19. The CDR3 runs from the conserved cysteine through the conserved F or W. D genes are given only for firm matches. Only some rows state a clone size, as once, few, many or a class for expanded clones.

TRBJ2-1 NA NA 17 TRBV5-4 CASSLARLRSSYNEQFF TGTGCCAGCAGCTTGGCGCGACTCCGGAGCTCCTACAATGAGCAGTTCTTC
TRBJ2-1 NA NA 15 TRBV3-1/TRBV3-2 CASSQPGVNNNEQFF TGTGCCAGCAGCCAACCGGGAGTAAACAACAATGAGCAGTTCTTC
TRBJ2-1 TRBD1 NA 15 TRBV6-5 CASSYGQGLWNEQFF TGTGCCAGCAGTTACGGACAGGGGCTTTGGAATGAGCAGTTCTTC
TRBJ2-1 TRBD1 NA 16 TRBV9 CASSVGGGTGANEQFF TGTGCCAGCAGCGTAGGAGGTGGGACAGGGGCGAATGAGCAGTTCTTC
TRBJ2-5 NA NA 15 TRBV25-1 CASRYGPKDSETQYF TGTGCCAGCCGATATGGACCAAAGGACAGTGAGACCCAGTACTTC
TRBJ2-1 TRBD2 once 15 TRBV4-3 CASSQGLAGVNEQFF TGCGCCAGCAGCCAGGGACTAGCGGGAGTCAATGAGCAGTTCTTC
TRBJ2-7 NA NA 15 TRBV7-8 CASTHGGGPSYEQYF TGTGCCAGCACCCACGGAGGGGGCCCCTCCTACGAGCAGTACTTC
TRBJ2-5 TRBD2 NA 15 TRBV5-1 CASCRTSGTQETQYF TGCGCCAGCTGTCGGACTAGCGGGACCCAAGAGACCCAGTACTTC
TRBJ1-2 NA once 14 TRBV15 CATSRGLANYGYTF TGTGCCACCAGCAGAGGACTAGCTAACTATGGCTACACCTTC
TRBJ1-3 NA NA 15 TRBV9 CASSVAGNSGNTIYF TGTGCCAGCAGCGTAGCCGGGAACTCTGGAAACACCATATATTTT
TRBJ2-2 TRBD1 NA 14 TRBV2 CASRRTGGTGELFF TGTGCCAGCAGGAGGACAGGGGGTACCGGGGAGCTGTTTTTT
TRBJ2-2 NA NA 17 TRBV2 CASSEAFRKGSAGELFF TGTGCCAGCAGTGAAGCGTTCCGAAAGGGGTCTGCCGGGGAGCTGTTTTTT
TRBJ2-3 NA NA 14 TRBV27 CASSPREARGTQYF TGTGCCAGCAGCCCACGAGAGGCCCGTGGTACGCAGTATTTT
TRBJ1-1 TRBD1 NA 15 TRBV12-5 CASGLTRGKTTEAFF TGTGCTAGTGGTTTAACCAGGGGGAAAACGACTGAAGCTTTCTTT
TRBJ2-2 TRBD2 NA 18 TRBV4-3 CASSQPRLAGGPTGELFF TGCGCCAGCAGCCAGCCCCGGCTAGCGGGGGGGCCCACCGGGGAGCTGTTTTTT
TRBJ2-3 NA NA 14 TRBV9 CASRSGTSTDTQYF TGTGCCAGCAGGTCCGGGACTAGCACAGATACGCAGTATTTT
TRBJ2-7 NA few 14 TRBV5-1 CASSETGLSYEQYF TGCGCCAGCAGCGAGACAGGCCTATCCTACGAGCAGTACTTC
TRBJ2-7 TRBD2 NA 16 TRBV7-2 CASSLDIGRARYEQYF TGTGCCAGCAGCTTAGATATCGGGAGGGCCCGCTACGAGCAGTACTTC
TRBJ1-1 NA NA 16 TRBV7-3 CASSLTPAEVNTEAFF TGTGCCAGCAGCTTAACCCCGGCGGAAGTGAACACTGAAGCTTTCTTT
TRBJ1-5 NA NA 13 TRBV19 CASTQKDNQPQHF TGTGCCAGTACTCAGAAAGACAATCAGCCCCAGCATTTT
TRBJ2-7 NA NA 12 TRBV25-1 CASNSGGLEQYF TGTGCCAGCAATTCAGGGGGGCTCGAGCAGTACTTC
TRBJ1-4 NA few 12 TRBV10-2 CASSESPSKLFF TGCGCCAGCAGTGAGTCCCCCAGTAAACTGTTTTTT
TRBJ2-6 NA NA 15 TRBV7-7 CASSPGTSGANVLTF TGTGCCAGCAGCCCCGGGACTTCTGGGGCCAACGTCCTGACTTTC
TRBJ2-7 TRBD2 NA 16 TRBV5-1 CASSPRTSGGNYEQYF TGCGCCAGCAGCCCGAGGACTAGCGGGGGGAACTACGAGCAGTACTTC
TRBJ1-5 TRBD1 NA 15 TRBV28 CASSLAGGAFQPQHF TGTGCCAGCAGTTTGGCAGGGGGCGCGTTTCAGCCCCAGCATTTT
TRBJ1-2 NA few 14 TRBV5-1 CASSFTDSTYGYTF TGCGCCAGCAGTTTTACGGACAGTACCTATGGCTACACCTTC
TRBJ1-2 NA NA 13 TRBV19 CATPEGRGYGYTF TGTGCCACCCCAGAGGGCAGAGGCTATGGCTACACCTTC
TRBJ2-7 NA NA 13 TRBV3-1/TRBV3-2 CASSQVVGGEQYF TGTGCCAGCAGCCAAGTTGTAGGGGGCGAGCAGTACTTC
TRBJ1-4 TRBD1 NA 15 TRBV5-4 CASSWKGQGIEKLFF TGTGCCAGCAGCTGGAAGGGACAGGGGATTGAAAAACTGTTTTTT
TRBJ2-7 TRBD1 NA 13 TRBV4-3 CASSRGTGYEQYF TGCGCCAGCAGCCGCGGGACAGGCTACGAGCAGTACTTC
TRBJ1-2 NA few 16 TRBV9 CASSVKAQGGNYGYTF TGTGCCAGCAGCGTAAAGGCCCAGGGCGGTAACTATGGCTACACCTTC
TRBJ1-1 NA NA 16 TRBV5-8 CASSLGRGKANTEAFF TGTGCCAGCAGCTTGGGAAGGGGGAAAGCGAACACTGAAGCTTTCTTT